This T cell receptor beta chain derives from a study of blood T cell repertoires in COVID-19. On the study more broadly: Sample material is recorded as cDNA or gDNA derived from T cells, B-cell-depleted T cells, or PBMCs.

Recovered Cohort 3 donors showed two negative PCRs, clearance, or symptom resolution. Germline CDR1 is SEHNR and CDR2 is FQNEAQ (reference sequence). Trimming left V 7 bases short and J 4 bases short, with 20 bases between. The CDR3 runs 16 residues. The method was immunoSEQ multiplex PCR; TCRdb's version includes in-frame clones alone and lacks a portion of them. Of about 150,000 clones in the sample, roughly 78% were seen once. This clonotype originated in a woman aged 45-59 years who had recovered from COVID-19. Sequenced input: PBMCs or T cells enriched from blood (not recorded which). The V and J genes are TRBV7-9 and TRBJ2-1; tentatively, D is TRBD1 (6 bases). The CDR3 bases are TGTGCCAGCACCCCAGACAGGTCGGCGTTTTACAATGAGCAGTTCTTC. This sequence encodes CASTPDRSAFYNEQFF.